The next 18 T cell receptor beta chains were all read from a single sample in a study of T cell responses to AZD1222 COVID-19 vaccine. Produced via immunoSEQ multiplex PCR; TCRdb's table is partial and in-frame only. The sample includes more than 120,000 clones, roughly 84% of them seen just once. Sequencing used peripheral blood, obtained 28 days after the second AZD1222 dose. These receptor sequences come from an adult who received the AZD1222 COVID-19 vaccine.

The chain combines TRBV2 with TRBJ1-4, with 9 bases fitting TRBD1. This CDR3 is 14 amino acids long. The V gene end was trimmed by 6 bases and the J gene end by 8 bases; junction bases not matched to a gene: 7. CDR1 is SNHLY, CDR2 FYNNEI, per germline. The CDR3: CASSLQGAGEKLFF. CDR3 DNA: TGTGCCAGCAGCCTACAGGGGGCAGGGGAAAAACTGTTTTTT.

V gene TRBV10-3 combines with J gene TRBJ2-1; 14 bases match TRBD2. V lost 10 bases, J lost 8 bases, and 7 bases stayed unmatched. Germline lookup yields CDR1 ENHRY and CDR2 SYGVKD. The CDR3 spans 14 residues. CDR3 in amino acids: CATQGLAGADEQFF. DNA of the CDR3: TGTGCCACCCAGGGACTAGCGGGAGCCGATGAGCAGTTCTTC.

The chain carries TRBV2 and TRBJ1-5, with a tentative D call TRBD1 (5 bases). Germline V gene data show CDR1 as SNHLY and CDR2 as FYNNEI. Trimming removed 3 bases at V and 5 bases at J, with 11 bases between. CDR3 length equals 14 residues. Written as DNA, the CDR3 is TGTGCCAGCAGTGACAGGGCGGAGGATCAGCCCCAGCATTTT. Translation gives CASSDRAEDQPQHF.

The CDR3 protein is CASSVDRVSGNTIYF. The CDR3 bases are TGTGCCAGCAGCGTGGACAGGGTATCTGGAAACACCATATATTTT. The J gene is TRBJ1-3, the V gene TRBV5-4; 8 positions match TRBD1. Per the germline V gene, CDR1 is SGHNT and CDR2 is YYREEE (reference sequence). This CDR3 contains 15 residues. The V segment lost 4 bases and the J segment 1 base; nucleotides outside the gene matches: 4.

The rearrangement links TRBV27 to TRBJ1-1; D uncertain. CDR3 length: 14 amino acids. Trimming stripped 4 bases from V and 7 bases from J, with 16 bases between. Germline V gives CDR1 MNHEY, CDR2 SMNVEV (reference sequence). The CDR3 sequence: CASSYSLWQDEAFF. CDR3 DNA sequence: TGTGCCAGCAGTTACAGCCTATGGCAGGATGAAGCTTTCTTT.

The chain links TRBV12-1 to TRBJ2-1; the D call TRBD2 from the table was never checked on the DNA. TRBV12-1 is given as a pseudogene. The CDR3 spans 15 residues. CDR3 nucleotide sequence: TGTGCCAGCAGTTCGGGACTAGCGGGAGGGGGTGAGCAGTTCTTC. As protein: CASSSGLAGGGEQFF.

This clone has a single count. This rearrangement joins TRBV24-1 to TRBJ1-1, with TRBD1 as a possible D gene (6 bases). Trimming pared 7 bases from V and 2 bases from J, leaving 10 bases between. The CDR3 contains 13 residues. CDR1 and CDR2 (germline): KGHDR, SFDVKD. CDR3 region: CATRQGQNTEAFF. In DNA form, the CDR3 reads TGTGCCACCAGGCAGGGGCAAAACACTGAAGCTTTCTTT.

In DNA form, the CDR3 reads TGTGCCAGCAGCGTAGATCACGGGGCCGGGGAGCTGTTTTTT. It codes for CASSVDHGAGELFF. This chain connects TRBV9 to TRBJ2-2; possibly TRBD2 for D (5 bases). The CDR3 consists of 14 residues. V was clipped by 0 bases and J by 6 bases, with 9 bases between them. Germline assignment: CDR1 SGDLS and CDR2 YYNGEE.

The J gene is TRBJ1-4, the V gene TRBV5-1; unclear D gene. Germline V gene lookup returns CDR1 SGHRS and CDR2 YFSETQ. The CDR3 loop spans 16 amino acids. V was pared by 0 bases and J by 0 bases, with 9 bases between. CDR3 protein: CASSLEGYATNEKLFF. In DNA, the CDR3 is TGCGCCAGCAGCTTGGAAGGATACGCAACTAATGAAAAACTGTTTTTT.

J is TRBJ1-6 and V is TRBV13, with 7 bases that match TRBD1. The CDR3 totals 14 residues. Germline assignment: CDR1 PRHDT and CDR2 FYEKMQ (reference sequence). The V segment lost 6 bases and the J segment 8 bases; nucleotides outside the gene matches: 7. CDR3 region: CASSLRQGYSPLHF. The CDR3 DNA sequence: TGTGCCAGCAGTCTACGACAGGGATATTCACCCCTCCACTTT.

The rearrangement uses TRBV2 and TRBJ2-7, with D unclear. CDR1 is SNHLY and CDR2 is FYNNEI in the germline V gene. Trimming took 10 bases from V and 3 from J, leaving 13 bases between them. The CDR3 loop spans 12 amino acids. The CDR3 protein is CATRLVGYEQYF. The CDR3 nucleotides read TGTGCCACCCGGTTGGTGGGCTACGAGCAGTACTTC.

The chain couples TRBV4-2 to TRBJ2-1, with D perhaps TRBD2 (7 bases). CDR3 length: 17 amino acids. The germline V and J ends were trimmed by 0 bases and 3 bases, with 15 bases remaining between them. Germline CDR1 is LGHNA and CDR2 is YNFKEQ. In nucleotides, the CDR3 is TGTGCCAGCAGCCAAGATCTGGACGGGGGGCTCTACAATGAGCAGTTCTTC. This gives the protein CASSQDLDGGLYNEQFF.

This chain joins TRBV4-1 and TRBJ2-4, with D unresolved. The V and J ends lost 0 bases and 1 base respectively, with 16 bases between them. Germline V lookup: CDR1 MGHRA, CDR2 YSYEKL. The CDR3 loop spans 18 amino acids. CDR3 amino acids: CASSQDVLANRAKNIQYF. Written as DNA, the CDR3 is TGCGCCAGCAGCCAAGATGTTTTAGCCAATCGGGCCAAAAACATTCAGTACTTC.

The chain couples TRBV5-4 to TRBJ1-2; no firm D call. Deletions cut 0 bases from V and 5 bases from J, with 14 bases between. The CDR3 loop spans 15 amino acids. The germline CDR1 and CDR2 sequences are SGHNT and YYREEE (reference sequence). This CDR3 is CASSLGGAGIYGYTF. The CDR3 bases are TGTGCCAGCAGCTTGGGAGGTGCGGGGATTTATGGCTACACCTTC.

This chain links TRBV2 with TRBJ1-4; D is undetermined. CDR1 is SNHLY, CDR2 FYNNEI, per germline. V gave up 7 bases and J gave up 2 bases, with 11 bases separating them. This CDR3 is built from 14 residues. Here the CDR3 DNA reads TGTGCCAGCATAAAGGGAGGGACTAATGAAAAACTGTTTTTT. It encodes CASIKGGTNEKLFF.

The chain joins TRBV27 to TRBJ2-1, with 7 bases fitting TRBD1. The CDR3 is made up of 15 amino acids. Germline-derived CDR1 and CDR2 are MNHEY and SMNVEV (reference sequence). The J segment lost 2 bases and the V segment lost 8 bases, leaving 9 bases of the junction unmatched. CDR3 DNA: TGTGCCAGCGGTCAAGGGCAGGGGGCCTACAATGAGCAGTTCTTC. This gives the protein CASGQGQGAYNEQFF.

V is TRBV5-8 and J is TRBJ2-3; TRBD2 might be the D (5 bases). The V gene lost 0 bases and the J gene lost 3 bases, with 14 bases spanning the gap. The CDR3 extends over 16 amino acids. CDR1 is SGHTS and CDR2 is YDEGEE in the germline V gene. CDR3 nucleotides: TGTGCCAGCAGCTTGGGATTTGCGGGCCGGACAGATACGCAGTATTTT. Protein product: CASSLGFAGRTDTQYF. The whole variable domain, remainder taken from reference TRBV5-8 and TRBJ2-3, is EAGVTQSPTHLIKTRGQQATLRCSPISGHTSVYWYQQALGLGLQFLLWYDEGEERNRGNFPPRFSGRQFPNYSSELNVNALELEDSALYLCASSLGFAGRTDTQYFGPGTRLTVL.

This rearrangement joins TRBV15 to TRBJ1-5; 11 nucleotides agree with TRBD1. With 5 bases clipped from V and 6 bases from J, the junction kept 6 bases outside the gene matches. Germline CDR1 LNHNV, CDR2 YYDKDF (reference sequence). The CDR3 totals 15 residues. The chain's CDR3 is CATSGWTGGSQPQHF. CDR3 DNA: TGTGCCACCAGCGGCTGGACAGGGGGCAGTCAGCCCCAGCATTTT.